These T cell receptor beta chains were read from a single sample in a study of blood T cells in healthy people across ages. TCRdb passed the 5' RACE reads through MiXCR, listing each CDR3 protein once. This repertoire shows about 2 million distinct CDR3 sequences, roughly 50% found once; its top ten account for roughly 2.1%. Source material: blood. Receptor source: a woman in her thirties or forties in good health. The CDR3 runs from the conserved cysteine through the conserved F or W. The order of the fields is V gene, CDR3 protein.

TRBV6-1,CASSEGLDREQFF
TRBV11-1,CASSSFGAVNTEAFF
TRBV6-2/TRBV6-3,CASSSRRQGTYEQYF
TRBV21-1,CASRTQNEKLFF
TRBV3-1,CASSQVAALNTDTQYF
TRBV15,CATRGQGVGGQETQYF
TRBV19,CASNMGGIVTDTQYF
TRBV28,CASASGGAIDTQYF
TRBV3-1,CASSQAGAAEETQYF
TRBV7-9,CASSRAGGSGANVLTF
TRBV29-1,CSVEEGGGAMSGANVLTF
TRBV6-6,CASSYERRGEAFF
TRBV7-9,CASSLAGRQGPEQYF
TRBV7-2,CASSMRQVQETQYF
TRBV3-1,CASSPTTGVNTEAFF
TRBV7-2,CASSSTEGYNEQFF
TRBV7-9,CASTKMTGGRNEQYF
TRBV29-1,CSVEQGLTDTQYF
TRBV27,CASSLSRRGRGSYNEQYF
TRBV7-3,CASSPGSQGPDTEAFF
TRBV6-1,CASSEPPWVRNEQFF
TRBV27,CASSLDRTGSGTNYGYTF
TRBV29-1,CSLGGTTEAFF
TRBV28,CASSPMTGSGYTF
TRBV7-2,CASSPEGGGVGGYTF
TRBV28,CASSSTGLLLSGQYF
TRBV24-1,CATSDLVGGGVTDTQYF
TRBV24-1,CATSDGTGGKNTQYF
TRBV3-1,CASSQGANTQYF
TRBV20-1,CSASSGSSSGANVLTF
TRBV12-3/TRBV12-4,CASSTAGTGVSNEQFF
TRBV7-2,CASSLSGGWEQYF
TRBV7-2,CASNIFGGADTQYF
TRBV10-3,CAISGTGETQYF
TRBV6-6,CACQTERRLDSPLHF
TRBV12-3/TRBV12-4,CASRLAGSSYNEQFF
TRBV5-1,CASSFRSSYNEQYF
TRBV12-3/TRBV12-4,CASSLASRGGLDTQYF
TRBV7-6,CASSQGEDDAYGYTF
TRBV27,CASSTFLHEQYF
TRBV4-3,CASSPTASGTANYGYTF
TRBV20-1,CSARRDRVTDTQYF
TRBV13,CASSLVDRSGTDTQYF
TRBV7-2,CASSPGQGRMYGYTF
TRBV20-1,CSAPGTTGTETQYF